Listed below are T cell receptor beta chains from one sample, sequenced in a study of T cell responses to AZD1222 COVID-19 vaccine. Using immunoSEQ multiplex PCR, the repertoire was profiled, and TCRdb retains in-frame clones only, with some absent. The sample gives around 100,000 clones, around 86% of which show up once; roughly 6.3% is in the top ten. The sequences come from peripheral blood, collected on day 0 of AZD1222 vaccination. The receptors were gathered from an adult in good health. The CDR3 runs from the conserved cysteine through the conserved F or W. D genes are given only for firm matches. The listing skips clone size in some rows; elsewhere it reads once, few, many or a size class.

CDR3: CASSYWGVPEAFF
DNA: TGTGCCAGCAGTTACTGGGGAGTCCCTGAAGCTTTCTTT
D: NA
size: NA
J: TRBJ1-1
V: TRBV6-2/TRBV6-3

CDR3: CASSLLGNTDTQYF
DNA: TGTGCCAGCAGCTTATTGGGAAACACAGATACGCAGTATTTT
D: NA
size: NA
J: TRBJ2-3
V: TRBV7-9

CDR3: CASSYSKDREAFF
DNA: TGTGCCAGCAGTTACTCGAAGGACAGGGAGGCTTTCTTT
D: TRBD1
size: NA
J: TRBJ1-1
V: TRBV6-5

CDR3: CASRGPGRPDSPLHF
DNA: TGTGCCAGTAGGGGCCCGGGACGGCCCGATTCACCCCTCCACTTT
D: NA
size: NA
J: TRBJ1-6
V: TRBV19

CDR3: CASSPDGVREYF
DNA: TGTGCCAGCAGCCCGGACGGGGTAAGGGAGTACTTC
D: NA
size: NA
J: TRBJ2-7
V: TRBV3-1/TRBV3-2

CDR3: CASSYSNTNYGYTF
DNA: TGTGCCAGCAGTTACTCGAACACCAACTATGGCTACACCTTC
D: NA
size: once
J: TRBJ1-2
V: TRBV6-5

CDR3: CASSFGSDRPVGYTF
DNA: TGTGCCAGCAGCTTCGGGTCAGATAGACCTGTCGGCTACACCTTC
D: NA
size: NA
J: TRBJ1-2
V: TRBV7-9

CDR3: CASSGGRRSSYEQYF
DNA: TGTGCCAGCAGTGGGGGACGGAGGAGCTCCTACGAGCAGTACTTC
D: NA
size: once
J: TRBJ2-7
V: TRBV6-2/TRBV6-3

CDR3: CSVGGSSNQPQHF
DNA: TGCAGCGTTGGGGGGTCTAGCAATCAGCCCCAGCATTTT
D: NA
size: NA
J: TRBJ1-5
V: TRBV29-1

CDR3: CASSGLAGSGELFF
DNA: TGTGCCAGCAGCGGACTAGCGGGGTCCGGGGAGCTGTTTTTT
D: TRBD2
size: NA
J: TRBJ2-2
V: TRBV9